The T cell receptor (beta chain) under discussion was sequenced for a study of beta chain features in type 1 diabetes. The study reverse transcribed the entire isolated RNA, so it sequenced expressed TCRB transcripts. Here immunoSEQ multiplex PCR was the method, and the copy in TCRdb shows in-frame clones only, minus some. The sample lists around 300,000 clones; approximately 8.1% were seen once. This clone was counted only a few times. The target antigen is unknown. The CDR3 extends over 16 amino acids. V was pared by 4 bases and J by 0 bases, with 15 bases between. Germline V CDR1 and CDR2: SGHRS, YFSETQ. Findings and limits, study-wide: Reads derived from cDNA could over-represent cells showing high TCR expression.

Sequencing input: central memory CD4+ T cells from blood. The clonotype was recovered from a woman aged 18-30 years in good health. The rearrangement uses TRBV5-1 and TRBJ2-3, with D perhaps TRBD1 (5 bases). CDR3 DNA: TGCGCCAGCAGCCGCCTTGGTGGGGCTAGCACAGATACGCAGTATTTT. Its protein is CASSRLGGASTDTQYF.